This entry lists 28 T cell receptor beta chains sequenced from one sample in a study of cytomegalovirus exposure and HLA in healthy donors. The method was immunoSEQ multiplex PCR; TCRdb's version includes in-frame clones alone and lacks a portion of them. The sample gives tens of thousands of clones, about 91% of which show up once; 2.5% to 3.5% is in the top ten. Input material: PBMCs. All receptors derive from a man younger than 35 in good health and CMV-seronegative.

The chain has TRBV9 and TRBJ2-7; 8 bases agree with TRBD2. The germline CDR1 and CDR2 sequences are SGDLS and YYNGEE. The ends lost 0 bases at V and 2 bases at J; junction bases unmatched: 7. CDR3 size: 16 residues. The CDR3 reads CASSVGTLTSAYEQYF. CDR3 sequence (DNA): TGTGCCAGCAGCGTAGGAACCTTGACTAGCGCCTACGAGCAGTACTTC.

The genes are TRBV5-1 and TRBJ2-2, with 8 bases aligning to TRBD2. The CDR3 extends over 17 amino acids. Germline V gene lookup returns CDR1 SGHRS and CDR2 YFSETQ. Trimming took 2 bases from V and 7 from J; bases not matched to a gene: 13. For the CDR3, the DNA is TGCGCCAGCAGCTTACTAATACCTAGCGGGTCGGTCGGGGAGCTGTTTTTT. Translated: CASSLLIPSGSVGELFF.

This sequence joins TRBV28 and TRBJ2-1; 7 bases map to TRBD2. Germline CDR1 and CDR2: MDHEN and SYDVKM. V lost 6 bases and J lost 2; bases outside the gene matches: 7. The CDR3 runs to 15 residues. DNA of the CDR3: TGTGCCAGCAGCTCCCTGCTAGCGGCCTACAATGAGCAGTTCTTC. This sequence encodes CASSSLLAAYNEQFF.

The chain joins TRBV9 to TRBJ2-1; 10 bases match TRBD2. Germline lookup yields CDR1 SGDLS and CDR2 YYNGEE. The CDR3 has 16 residues. V trimming: 2 bases; J trimming: 3 bases; junction bases outside the gene matches: 5. The DNA for the CDR3 is TGTGCCAGCAGCGTTACTTGGACTAGCGGCTACAATGAGCAGTTCTTC. Amino acids: CASSVTWTSGYNEQFF. The entire variable domain, with the rest obtained from reference TRBV9 and TRBJ2-1, is as follows: DSGVTQTPKHLITATGQRVTLRCSPRSGDLSVYWYQQSLDQGLQFLIQYYNGEERAKGNILERFSAQQFPDLHSELNLSSLELGDSALYFCASSVTWTSGYNEQFFGPGTRLTVL.

The V and J genes are TRBV28 and TRBJ2-3; TRBD1 agrees at 7 bases. After removal of 5 bases from V and 10 bases from J, the junction contained 6 bases not matched to a gene. CDR1 is MDHEN, CDR2 SYDVKM, per germline. The CDR3 runs 12 residues. The CDR3 DNA reads as TGTGCCAGCAGTGACTACAGGGGCCCGCAGTATTTT. Its translation: CASSDYRGPQYF.

The V and J genes are TRBV4-2 and TRBJ1-5, with no clear D. The germline gives CDR1 LGHNA, CDR2 YNFKEQ. V lost 1 base and J 0 bases, leaving 10 bases between the germline ends. The length of the CDR3 is 16 residues. The chain's CDR3 is CASSQVEGYSNQPQHF. The CDR3 nucleotides are TGTGCCAGCAGCCAAGTCGAGGGATATAGCAATCAGCCCCAGCATTTT.

V usage is TRBV5-1 and J usage is TRBJ2-7; 7 nucleotides agree with TRBD2. Germline loops: CDR1 SGHRS, CDR2 YFSETQ. This CDR3 has 16 amino acids. Trimming took 1 base from V and 0 from J; bases not matched to a gene: 7. CDR3 residues: CASSLYAGALSYEQYF. CDR3 in DNA: TGCGCCAGCAGCTTGTACGCGGGAGCGCTCTCCTACGAGCAGTACTTC.

V usage is TRBV11-2 and J usage is TRBJ2-7, with 9 bases matching TRBD1. V lost 4 bases to trimming and J lost 0 bases; unmatched junction nucleotides: 7. The CDR3 is 16 residues long. Per the germline V gene, CDR1 is SGHAT and CDR2 is FQNNGV. The CDR3 sequence is CASSSIQGASSYEQYF. CDR3 nucleotides: TGTGCCAGCAGCTCGATACAGGGGGCTAGCTCCTACGAGCAGTACTTC.

The chain combines TRBV7-3 with TRBJ2-3; D is uncertain. Trimming removed 5 bases from V and 1 base from J, with 10 bases in between. CDR1 SGHTA and CDR2 FQGTGA come from the germline V gene. This CDR3 is built from 14 residues. CDR3 in amino acids: CASSPYFRTDTQYF. CDR3 DNA: TGTGCCAGCAGCCCGTACTTCCGCACAGATACGCAGTATTTT. The full variable domain, completed using reference TRBV7-3 and TRBJ2-3, is GAGVSQTPSNKVTEKGKYVELRCDPISGHTALYWYRQSLGQGPEFLIYFQGTGAADDSGLPNDRFFAVRPEGSVSTLKIQRTERGDSAVYLCASSPYFRTDTQYFGPGTRLTVL.

The chain is built from TRBV7-2 and TRBJ2-2, with TRBD2 matching 8 bases. The CDR3 loop spans 16 amino acids. Trimming removed 5 bases from V and 4 bases from J; junction bases left unmatched: 9. Germline lookup yields CDR1 SGHTA and CDR2 FQGNSA. The CDR3 region is CASSPRERELTGELFF. The CDR3 bases are TGTGCCAGCAGCCCCCGGGAGCGGGAGCTCACCGGGGAGCTGTTTTTT.

The genes are TRBV6-1 and TRBJ1-2, with 8 nucleotides matching TRBD1. There are 15 residues in the CDR3. J was trimmed by 2 bases and V by 0 bases; bases with no gene match: 2. The germline gives CDR1 MNHNS, CDR2 SASEGT. CDR3 sequence reads: CASSEARTGNYGYTF. CDR3 nucleotide sequence: TGTGCCAGCAGTGAAGCGCGGACAGGGAACTATGGCTACACCTTC.

The gene calls are TRBV5-4 and TRBJ2-5, with 10 bases fitting TRBD1. Germline lookup yields CDR1 SGHNT and CDR2 YYREEE (reference sequence). This CDR3 is 16 amino acids long. J gave up 4 bases and V 3 bases, and 9 bases lay outside the gene matches. The CDR3 loop is CASSYQGTGEGETQYF. The CDR3 region has the DNA TGTGCCAGCAGCTACCAAGGGACAGGGGAGGGAGAGACCCAGTACTTC.

V usage is TRBV29-1 and J usage is TRBJ2-7; tentatively, D is TRBD2 (6 bases). Per germline, CDR1 SQVTM and CDR2 ANQGSEA. This CDR3 contains 14 residues. CDR3 in DNA: TGCATGGGGAGGCAGGGTTTAGTGATCTACGAGCAGTACTTC. It specifies CMGRQGLVIYEQYF.

This chain links TRBV7-9 with TRBJ1-2, with a weak D call TRBD1 (5 bases). V was shortened by 2 bases and J by 8 bases, with 18 bases between the two germline ends. The CDR3 extends over 15 amino acids. Germline V CDR1 and CDR2: SEHNR, FQNEAQ (reference sequence). CDR3 nucleotides: TGTGCCAGCAGCTTACCCCCTGGGGGGGAAGGGGGCTACACCTTC. This sequence encodes CASSLPPGGEGGYTF.

V is TRBV15 and J is TRBJ1-1, with D possibly being TRBD1 (6 bases). This CDR3 region has 16 residues. V was clipped by 1 base and J by 1 base, with 13 bases between them. The V gene's germline CDR1 is LNHNV and CDR2 YYDKDF (reference sequence). CDR3 amino acids: CATSRAGGLGNTEAFF. Written as DNA, the CDR3 is TGTGCCACCAGCAGAGCGGGGGGGCTAGGGAACACTGAAGCTTTCTTT.

The chain links TRBV19 to TRBJ2-5; TRBD2 might be the D (5 bases). The J call may be faulty, since TRBJ2-7 better matches the DNA end. The CDR3 has 13 amino acids. Germline loops: CDR1 LNHDA, CDR2 SQIVND (reference sequence). CDR3 sequence reads: CASSTFPGYEQYF. Here the CDR3 DNA reads TGTGCCAGTAGTACCTTCCCGGGGTACGAGCAGTACTTC.

The CDR3, as DNA: TGTGCCAGCAGTAACGGACTAGTCGAACGCGAGACCCAGTACTTC. Protein sequence: CASSNGLVERETQYF. This chain uses TRBV6-6 with TRBJ2-5, with 7 bases aligning to TRBD2. Looked up from germline, CDR1 is MNHNY and CDR2 is SVGAGI (reference sequence). The CDR3 loop spans 15 amino acids. V was pared by 5 bases and J by 5 bases, with 11 bases of the junction left unmatched.

The CDR3 bases are TGTGCCAGTAGTATAGTAGGAGGGTTTGATATTTCCCAGTACTTC. Amino acid sequence: CASSIVGGFDISQYF. The V and J genes are TRBV19 and TRBJ2-5; TRBD2 is a possible D gene (6 bases). Germline assignment: CDR1 LNHDA and CDR2 SQIVND (reference sequence). The CDR3 runs to 15 residues. V lost 1 base to trimming and J lost 9 bases, with 18 bases between them.

This sequence joins TRBV27 and TRBJ1-5, with a possible D match to TRBD1 (6 bases). The CDR3 runs 17 residues. Germline V gives CDR1 MNHEY, CDR2 SMNVEV (reference sequence). Trimming cost V 6 bases and J 4 bases, with 22 bases left between them. The CDR3 nucleotides read TGTGCCAGCAGCCTCCTTGCCCAGACAGGACCTAATCAGCCCCAGCATTTT. This translates into CASSLLAQTGPNQPQHF.

This sequence joins TRBV5-1 and TRBJ1-1; D ambiguous. V gave up 9 bases and J gave up 5 bases, with 14 bases separating them. The CDR3 runs 12 residues. Germline V gives CDR1 SGHRS, CDR2 YFSETQ. CDR3: CANHREHTEAFF. The CDR3 bases are TGCGCCAACCATCGGGAGCATACTGAAGCTTTCTTT.

V gene TRBV28 combines with J gene TRBJ2-6; the D gene is possibly TRBD1 (6 bases). There are 16 residues in the CDR3. In germline, CDR1 is MDHEN, CDR2 SYDVKM. Trimming removed 8 bases from V and 0 bases from J, with 14 bases in between. CDR3 coding DNA: TGTGCCAGCGGGGACACCCAGAGCTCTGGGGCCAACGTCCTGACTTTC. Translating it yields CASGDTQSSGANVLTF.

The rearrangement joins TRBV21-1 to TRBJ2-1; the table names TRBD2, a call not compared with the DNA. TRBV21-1 is reported as a pseudogene. The CDR3 runs to 15 residues. CDR3 in amino acids: CASSNFSLALGEQFF. The CDR3 DNA sequence: TGTGCCAGCAGCAATTTTAGCCTAGCCTTGGGTGAGCAGTTCTTC.

The chain joins TRBV7-2 to TRBJ2-7, with 8 bases that match TRBD2. The CDR3 runs 17 residues. The trim removed 3 bases at V and 3 bases at J, leaving 13 bases unmatched. Germline CDR1 SGHTA, CDR2 FQGNSA. CDR3 residues: CASSLQVKREFVYEQYF. DNA of the CDR3: TGTGCCAGCAGCTTGCAAGTGAAGCGGGAGTTCGTCTACGAGCAGTACTTC.

The CDR3 DNA sequence: TGTGCCAGTAGTATCGTAGCGGGGAGCTCCTACGAGCAGTACTTC. Amino acids: CASSIVAGSSYEQYF. V and J are TRBV19 and TRBJ2-7; 8 bases are a match to TRBD2. The J segment lost 0 bases and the V segment lost 3 bases, leaving 4 bases of the junction unmatched. The germline gives CDR1 LNHDA, CDR2 SQIVND (reference sequence). The CDR3 sequence is 15 residues long.

The CDR3 protein is CASSPAEGVGVGSYEQYF. CDR3 in DNA: TGTGCCAGCAGCCCCGCGGAGGGAGTAGGGGTAGGTTCCTACGAGCAGTACTTC. The genes are TRBV4-2 and TRBJ2-7; D might be TRBD2 (6 bases). The CDR3 contains 18 residues. V lost 4 bases, J lost 1 base, and 23 bases lay in between. From germline, CDR1 is LGHNA and CDR2 YNFKEQ.

This chain links TRBV9 with TRBJ2-7; 8 positions match TRBD2. The V gene end was trimmed by 1 base and the J gene end by 5 bases; junction bases not matched to a gene: 11. The V gene's germline CDR1 is SGDLS and CDR2 YYNGEE. CDR3 length equals 16 residues. CDR3 sequence: CASSVRAAGVVDEQYF. The CDR3 region has the DNA TGTGCCAGCAGCGTAAGGGCAGCGGGAGTTGTGGACGAGCAGTACTTC.

The count of this clone is one. The chain uses TRBV6-1 and TRBJ1-5, with TRBD1 matching over 9 bases. Germline values: CDR1 MNHNS, CDR2 SASEGT. The CDR3 has 18 amino acids. V shed 4 bases and J 6 bases; nucleotides not matched to a gene: 16. The CDR3 spells CASSGIPSGQGNGQPQHF. The CDR3 region has the DNA TGTGCCAGCAGTGGAATCCCTTCTGGACAGGGGAACGGTCAGCCCCAGCATTTT.

This chain connects TRBV7-2 to TRBJ2-1; 10 bases are shared with TRBD1. CDR3 length: 17 amino acids. Germline V gives CDR1 SGHTA, CDR2 FQGNSA. V shed 1 base and J 2 bases; nucleotides not matched to a gene: 5. CDR3 nucleotides: TGTGCCAGCAGCTTAGGGGGGGACAGGGGCGCCTACAATGAGCAGTTCTTC. It is translated as CASSLGGDRGAYNEQFF.